Listed below are T cell receptor beta chains from one sample, sequenced in a study of blood T cell repertoires in COVID-19. Some clones are missing from TCRdb's copy, which holds only in-frame ones; the method was immunoSEQ multiplex PCR. The sample has roughly 180,000 clones, roughly 87% seen once; the top ten hold about 2.3%. The sample consisted of PBMCs or T cells enriched from blood (not recorded which). The receptors were gathered from a woman aged 30 to 39 who had recovered from COVID-19. Each CDR3 is given with its conserved first and last residue. Not all rows give a size; the values are once, few, many and, for expanded clones, a class.

V gene: TRBV9
J gene: TRBJ1-2
clone size: -
CDR3 protein: CASSVTPYSGIGGYTF

V gene: TRBV11-3
J gene: TRBJ2-1
clone size: -
CDR3 protein: CASRNTGVTNEQFF

V gene: TRBV7-2
J gene: TRBJ2-1
clone size: -
CDR3 protein: CASSRGYEQFF

V gene: TRBV19
J gene: TRBJ1-1
clone size: -
CDR3 protein: CASRKGHLNTEAFF

V gene: TRBV19
J gene: TRBJ1-6
clone size: -
CDR3 protein: CASSTGLTSYNSPLHF

V gene: TRBV7-9
J gene: TRBJ2-5
clone size: -
CDR3 protein: CASSSRGGDSGTQETQYF

V gene: TRBV11-3
J gene: TRBJ1-1
clone size: -
CDR3 protein: CASSHDSDSEAFF

V gene: TRBV20-1
J gene: TRBJ2-7
clone size: -
CDR3 protein: CSASTSGEQYF

V gene: TRBV2
J gene: TRBJ2-7
clone size: once
CDR3 protein: CASSEFQGASYEQYF

V gene: TRBV19
J gene: TRBJ1-2
clone size: -
CDR3 protein: CASSIQINYGYTF

V gene: TRBV9
J gene: TRBJ2-2
clone size: -
CDR3 protein: CASSPIAGGHSIGELFF

V gene: TRBV4-1
J gene: TRBJ1-1
clone size: -
CDR3 protein: CASSQGEQGIEAFF

V gene: TRBV11-3
J gene: TRBJ2-1
clone size: -
CDR3 protein: CASSTQVYNEQFF

V gene: TRBV23-1
J gene: TRBJ2-7
clone size: -
CDR3 protein: CASSQPQGRGYEQYF

V gene: TRBV5-4
J gene: TRBJ2-7
clone size: once
CDR3 protein: CASSLDWYEQYF

V gene: TRBV19
J gene: TRBJ1-5
clone size: -
CDR3 protein: CASRGGRGTGGNQPQHF

V gene: TRBV7-8
J gene: TRBJ1-5
clone size: -
CDR3 protein: CASSLGATGGNQPQHF

V gene: TRBV10-3
J gene: TRBJ2-5
clone size: -
CDR3 protein: CAINPREGLGETQYF

V gene: TRBV30
J gene: TRBJ1-1
clone size: -
CDR3 protein: CAWYRGVNTEAFF

V gene: TRBV4-1
J gene: TRBJ2-7
clone size: -
CDR3 protein: CASSPGTGDSYEQYF

V gene: TRBV19
J gene: TRBJ1-5
clone size: -
CDR3 protein: CASWTGRTGNQPQHF

V gene: TRBV5-6
J gene: TRBJ1-1
clone size: -
CDR3 protein: CASSPQLNMNTEAFF

V gene: TRBV14
J gene: TRBJ1-1
clone size: -
CDR3 protein: CASSQGVRLASRAPEAFF

V gene: TRBV27
J gene: TRBJ2-1
clone size: -
CDR3 protein: CASSLSPRGYNEQFF

V gene: TRBV19
J gene: TRBJ2-1
clone size: -
CDR3 protein: CASSPRAGKYNEQFF

V gene: TRBV4-3
J gene: TRBJ2-7
clone size: -
CDR3 protein: CASSLGMRSYEQYF

V gene: TRBV7-6
J gene: TRBJ2-7
clone size: -
CDR3 protein: CASSLTPMDSEQYF

V gene: TRBV7-9
J gene: TRBJ1-2
clone size: -
CDR3 protein: CASSSSGTQGGYTF

V gene: TRBV24-1
J gene: TRBJ2-5
clone size: -
CDR3 protein: CATSDPGGTGGRETQYF

V gene: TRBV10-3
J gene: TRBJ1-2
clone size: -
CDR3 protein: CAISERTLYGYTF

V gene: TRBV14
J gene: TRBJ1-1
clone size: -
CDR3 protein: CASSPWLNTEAFF

V gene: TRBV9
J gene: TRBJ1-3
clone size: -
CDR3 protein: CASSVATGGINTIYF

V gene: TRBV25-1
J gene: TRBJ1-1
clone size: -
CDR3 protein: CASSRTGGTEAFF

V gene: TRBV30
J gene: TRBJ2-7
clone size: -
CDR3 protein: CAWSLGWRDPVLEQYF

V gene: TRBV13
J gene: TRBJ1-2
clone size: -
CDR3 protein: CASSPGSF

V gene: TRBV7-9
J gene: TRBJ1-1
clone size: few
CDR3 protein: CASSSWDRGQNTEAFF

V gene: TRBV11-3
J gene: TRBJ2-7
clone size: -
CDR3 protein: CASSLSNEQYF

V gene: TRBV6-1
J gene: TRBJ2-7
clone size: once
CDR3 protein: CASSEGLGTGYEQYF

V gene: TRBV11-3
J gene: TRBJ1-6
clone size: -
CDR3 protein: CASSLSGGAMAPLHF

V gene: TRBV20-1
J gene: TRBJ1-2
clone size: -
CDR3 protein: CSASLRRNYGYTF

V gene: TRBV4-3
J gene: TRBJ2-1
clone size: -
CDR3 protein: CASSRHLAVSYNEQFF

V gene: TRBV19
J gene: TRBJ2-2
clone size: few
CDR3 protein: CASRNSGSLPGELFF

V gene: TRBV9
J gene: TRBJ2-2
clone size: -
CDR3 protein: CASSVATGAEPNVGELFF

V gene: TRBV4-2
J gene: TRBJ1-1
clone size: -
CDR3 protein: CASSVRDSLGEAFF

V gene: TRBV7-2
J gene: TRBJ1-1
clone size: -
CDR3 protein: CASRRQLEAFF

V gene: TRBV5-1
J gene: TRBJ1-3
clone size: -
CDR3 protein: CASSLDGVSGNTIYF

V gene: TRBV11-3
J gene: TRBJ2-3
clone size: -
CDR3 protein: CASSPGQGSADTQYF

V gene: TRBV29-1
J gene: TRBJ1-1
clone size: -
CDR3 protein: CSETRGFEGTEAFF

V gene: TRBV6-5
J gene: TRBJ1-5
clone size: -
CDR3 protein: CASTPGQGVSQPQHF

V gene: TRBV19
J gene: TRBJ1-5
clone size: -
CDR3 protein: CASSPWGQGSQPQHF

V gene: TRBV2
J gene: TRBJ2-7
clone size: -
CDR3 protein: CASSQGEQTYEQYF

V gene: TRBV10-3
J gene: TRBJ2-1
clone size: -
CDR3 protein: CAISDSGPAAEQFF

V gene: TRBV6-5
J gene: TRBJ1-2
clone size: -
CDR3 protein: CASSRTGRNYGYTF

V gene: TRBV6-1
J gene: TRBJ2-1
clone size: few
CDR3 protein: CASSEATGQGDRSEFF

V gene: TRBV12-3/TRBV12-4
J gene: TRBJ1-5
clone size: -
CDR3 protein: CASSLDLKPQHF

V gene: TRBV11-3
J gene: TRBJ2-7
clone size: -
CDR3 protein: CASSSGHSRSYEQYF

V gene: TRBV7-2
J gene: TRBJ2-3
clone size: -
CDR3 protein: CASSITSGSGTDTQYF

V gene: TRBV6-5
J gene: TRBJ1-1
clone size: -
CDR3 protein: CASNPGGAVEAFF

V gene: TRBV12-3/TRBV12-4
J gene: TRBJ1-1
clone size: -
CDR3 protein: CASSLSGQVRAFF

V gene: TRBV6-2/TRBV6-3
J gene: TRBJ2-7
clone size: -
CDR3 protein: CASSRQGGSYEQYF